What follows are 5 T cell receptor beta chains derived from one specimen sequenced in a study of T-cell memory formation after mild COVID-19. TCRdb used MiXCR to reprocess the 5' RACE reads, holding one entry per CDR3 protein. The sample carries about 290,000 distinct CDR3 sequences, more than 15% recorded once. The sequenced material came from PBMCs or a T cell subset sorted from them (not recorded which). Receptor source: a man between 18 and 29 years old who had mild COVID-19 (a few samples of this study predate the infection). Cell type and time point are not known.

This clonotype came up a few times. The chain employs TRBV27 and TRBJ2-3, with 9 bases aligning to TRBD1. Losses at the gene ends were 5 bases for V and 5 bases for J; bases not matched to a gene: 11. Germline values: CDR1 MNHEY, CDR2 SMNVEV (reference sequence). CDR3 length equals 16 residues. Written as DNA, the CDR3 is TGTGCCAGCAGTGGCGAGGACAGGGGAGCAGTAGATACGCAGTATTTT. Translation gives CASSGEDRGAVDTQYF.

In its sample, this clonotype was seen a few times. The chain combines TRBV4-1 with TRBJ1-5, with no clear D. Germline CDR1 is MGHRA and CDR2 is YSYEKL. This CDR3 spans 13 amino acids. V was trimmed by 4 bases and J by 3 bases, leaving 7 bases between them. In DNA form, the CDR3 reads TGCGCCAGCAGCCCCTACCTCAATCAGCCCCAGCATTTT. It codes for CASSPYLNQPQHF.

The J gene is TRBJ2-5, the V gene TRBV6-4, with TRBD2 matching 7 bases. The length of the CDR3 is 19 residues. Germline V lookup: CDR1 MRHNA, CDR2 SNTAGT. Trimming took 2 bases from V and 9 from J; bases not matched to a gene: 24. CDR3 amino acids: CASSDPGGLAEPQPKAQYF. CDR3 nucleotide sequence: TGTGCCAGCAGTGACCCCGGCGGGCTAGCGGAGCCCCAGCCAAAGGCCCAGTACTTC.

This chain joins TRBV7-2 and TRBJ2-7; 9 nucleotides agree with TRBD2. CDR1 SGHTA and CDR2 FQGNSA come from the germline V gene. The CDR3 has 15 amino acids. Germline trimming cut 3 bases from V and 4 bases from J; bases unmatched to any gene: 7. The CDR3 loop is CASSFSPSGEYEQYV. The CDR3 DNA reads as TGTGCCAGCAGCTTTAGCCCTAGCGGGGAATACGAGCAGTACGTC.

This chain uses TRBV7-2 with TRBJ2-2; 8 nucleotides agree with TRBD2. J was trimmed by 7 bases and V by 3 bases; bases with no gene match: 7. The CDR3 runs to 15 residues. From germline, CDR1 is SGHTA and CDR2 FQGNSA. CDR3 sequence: CASSLARGGIGELFF. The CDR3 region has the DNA TGTGCCAGCAGCTTGGCTCGGGGGGGTATCGGGGAGCTGTTTTTT. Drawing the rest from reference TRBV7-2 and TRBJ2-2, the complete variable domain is GAGVSQSPSNKVTEKGKDVELRCDPISGHTALYWYRQSLGQGLEFLIYFQGNSAPDKSGLPSDRFSAERTGGSVSTLTIQRTQQEDSAVYLCASSLARGGIGELFFGEGSRLTVL.